The present TCR beta chain was sequenced within a study of cytomegalovirus exposure and HLA in healthy donors. Study-level results: Later analysis identified several of the most significant clusters that appeared linked to common viral pathogens. It was likely that a cluster of highly shared sequence variants was a sequencing artifact. The study flagged 150 to 200 TCR beta chains as cytomegalovirus-associated.

Worth noting for this clone: Its antigen is unknown.

The CDR3 sequence is 14 residues long. V was trimmed by 0 bases and J by 6 bases, leaving 10 bases between them. In germline, CDR1 is SGHAT, CDR2 FQNNGV. Researchers ran the PCR with 60 Vbeta and 13 Jbeta primers. In the original analysis: Counted up in a later analysis, unique TCR beta chains came to roughly 80 million, with around 10 million shared. This table comes from immunoSEQ multiplex PCR, and its TCRdb copy is limited to in-frame clones, with some not included. V and J calls and clone size are those listed in that table; D and trimming were worked out from the DNA. The repertoire includes roughly 120,000 clones, roughly 77% of them detected once, and 1.5% to 2% sits in the top ten.

The chain has TRBV11-2 and TRBJ2-3, with D unresolved. This clonotype originated in a man in his forties or fifties in good health and CMV-seronegative. The sequenced sample was PBMCs. CDR3 bases: TGTGCCAGCAGCTTAGACGCCGGGTTCGATACGCAGTATTTT. Its translation is CASSLDAGFDTQYF. Full variable domain (rest looked up from reference TRBV11-2 and TRBJ2-3): EAGVAQSPRYKIIEKRQSVAFWCNPISGHATLYWYQQILGQGPKLLIQFQNNGVVDDSQLPKDRFSAERLKGVDSTLKIQPAKLEDSAVYLCASSLDAGFDTQYFGPGTRLTVL.